Presented here are 20 T cell receptor beta chains from one specimen sequenced in a study of blood T cell repertoires in COVID-19. Here immunoSEQ multiplex PCR was the method, and the copy in TCRdb shows in-frame clones only, minus some. In the table there are some 150,000 clones, about 80% of which are singletons. What was sequenced was peripheral blood. All receptors come from a man in his sixties with acute or convalescent COVID-19.

The chain joins TRBV27 to TRBJ1-5; 8 bases align to TRBD1. Germline V gene data show CDR1 as MNHEY and CDR2 as SMNVEV (reference sequence). The length of the CDR3 is 15 residues. After removal of 4 bases from V and 6 bases from J, the junction contained 8 bases not matched to a gene. CDR3 bases: TGTGCCAGCAGTTCAGGCTACAGGGGGAGTCAGCCCCAGCATTTT. It specifies CASSSGYRGSQPQHF.

The J gene is TRBJ2-7, the V gene TRBV6-2 or TRBV6-3, with 10 bases lining up with TRBD1. The germline CDR1 and CDR2 sequences are MNHEY and SVGEGT. The J segment lost 3 bases and the V segment lost 4 bases, leaving 3 bases of the junction unmatched. This CDR3 has 14 amino acids. In DNA form, the CDR3 reads TGTGCCAGCAGTTCCCGGACAGGGGGCTACGAGCAGTACTTC. It codes for CASSSRTGGYEQYF.

The chain uses TRBV9 and TRBJ1-2; maybe TRBD1 (6 bases). Germline CDR1 reads SGDLS; CDR2 reads YYNGEE. There are 16 residues in the CDR3. The germline V and J ends were trimmed by 3 bases and 2 bases, with 17 bases remaining between them. CDR3 loop: CASSAQLTGANYGYTF. CDR3 nucleotide sequence: TGTGCCAGCAGCGCTCAATTGACAGGCGCGAACTATGGCTACACCTTC.

J is TRBJ1-2 and V is TRBV7-6, with TRBD1 as a possible D gene (5 bases). The V gene lost 1 base and the J gene lost 5 bases, with 17 bases spanning the gap. The germline V gene encodes CDR1 SGHVS and CDR2 FNYEAQ. CDR3 size: 16 residues. CDR3 bases: TGTGCCAGCAGCTTAGTAGACAGCAGTACTATATATGGCTACACCTTC. Its translation: CASSLVDSSTIYGYTF.

V gene TRBV5-1 combines with J gene TRBJ2-7, with D uncertain. The V end lost 7 bases, the J end lost 7 bases, and 12 bases lay between the germline ends. The CDR3 length is 11 residues. Germline V lookup: CDR1 SGHRS, CDR2 YFSETQ. In nucleotides, the CDR3 is TGCGCCAGCGCGGTCGGATTAGAGCAGTACTTC. It yields the protein CASAVGLEQYF.

This sequence joins TRBV24-1 and TRBJ2-3, with D unclear. The germline V gene has CDR1 KGHDR and CDR2 SFDVKD. The ends were cut back, 0 bases at V and 4 bases at J, with 7 bases in the middle. CDR3 length: 14 amino acids. The CDR3 sequence is CATSDLNSPDTQYF. The CDR3 nucleotides are TGTGCCACCAGTGATTTGAACAGCCCAGATACGCAGTATTTT.

The gene calls are TRBV6-5 and TRBJ2-1; the D is unclear. The CDR3 contains 13 residues. Germline CDR1 reads MNHEY; CDR2 reads SVGAGI. V was trimmed by 0 bases and J by 7 bases, leaving 7 bases between them. The CDR3 nucleotides read TGTGCCAGCAGTTACTCGACGAGGAATGAGCAGTTCTTC. Translating gives CASSYSTRNEQFF.

The chain is built from TRBV5-6 and TRBJ1-5; weak D call: TRBD1 (6 bases). The CDR3 consists of 15 residues. The V end lost 1 base, the J end lost 4 bases, and 12 bases lay between the germline ends. Looked up from germline, CDR1 is SGHDT and CDR2 is YYEEEE. Here the CDR3 DNA reads TGTGCCAGCAGCTTGTTCAGGGGCAAAAATCAGCCCCAGCATTTT. This codes for CASSLFRGKNQPQHF.

The chain joins TRBV27 to TRBJ1-6; 9 bases are a match to TRBD1. CDR1 and CDR2 from the germline V gene are MNHEY and SMNVEV (reference sequence). The CDR3 has 17 amino acids. The J segment lost 5 bases and the V segment lost 2 bases, leaving 7 bases of the junction unmatched. The CDR3 DNA follows: TGTGCCAGCAGTTTAGATGGGACAGGGTTCAATAATTCACCCCTCCACTTT. Translation gives CASSLDGTGFNNSPLHF.

This clone was seen more than once but under ten times. V is TRBV12-3 or TRBV12-4 and J is TRBJ1-6, with a possible D match to TRBD1 (5 bases). Trimming stripped 7 bases from V and 12 bases from J, with 16 bases between. There are 13 residues in the CDR3. The CDR3 here is CASTRDPPKPLHF. In DNA form, the CDR3 reads TGTGCCAGCACGCGGGACCCCCCAAAACCCCTCCACTTT.

The rearrangement uses TRBV3-1 (or the pseudogene TRBV3-2) and TRBJ1-2; possibly TRBD1 for D (6 bases). The V and J ends lost 3 bases and 8 bases respectively, with 19 bases between them. Germline-derived CDR1 and CDR2 are LGHDT and YNNKEL (reference sequence). The CDR3 spans 15 residues. CDR3 sequence: CASSQRDRLQTGYTF. CDR3 DNA sequence: TGTGCCAGCAGCCAGCGAGACAGGCTACAGACCGGCTACACCTTC.

This rearrangement joins TRBV19 to TRBJ2-1, with a tentative D call TRBD1 (6 bases). Germline CDR1 LNHDA, CDR2 SQIVND (reference sequence). V was cut by 6 bases and J by 8 bases, with 20 bases left in between. There are 15 residues in the CDR3. The CDR3 here is CASRIQGLSRHEQFF. The CDR3 DNA sequence: TGTGCCAGTAGGATACAGGGCTTATCTAGGCATGAGCAGTTCTTC. The variable domain in full, completed from reference TRBV19 and TRBJ2-1, reads DGGITQSPKYLFRKEGQNVTLSCEQNLNHDAMYWYRQDPGQGLRLIYYSQIVNDFQKGDIAEGYSVSREKKESFPLTVTSAQKNPTAFYLCASRIQGLSRHEQFFGPGTRLTVL.

This clone has only a few counts. The CDR3, as DNA: TGTGCCAGCTCACCTCGACAGTACAATGAGCAGTTCTTC. Translating gives CASSPRQYNEQFF. This rearrangement joins TRBV18 to TRBJ2-1, with D maybe TRBD1 (5 bases). The CDR3 runs 13 residues. Germline assignment: CDR1 KGHSH and CDR2 LQKENI. Trimming took off 3 bases at V and 4 bases at J, with 7 bases between the two ends.

The V call is TRBV6-5, the J call TRBJ2-1; the D gene is possibly TRBD2 (5 bases). This CDR3 is 13 amino acids long. CDR1 and CDR2 from the germline V gene are MNHEY and SVGAGI. V shed 4 bases and J shed 12 bases, with 16 bases lying between them. DNA of the CDR3: TGTGCCAGCAGTTCCGGAGGCCCCTCAGGGCAGTTCTTC. It yields the protein CASSSGGPSGQFF.

In this sample, this clone turned up once. The chain carries TRBV10-3 and TRBJ1-5; D is uncertain. This CDR3 is built from 14 residues. Germline CDR1 is ENHRY and CDR2 is SYGVKD. V lost 6 bases and J 1 base, leaving 10 bases between the germline ends. CDR3 bases: TGTGCCATCAGGGGAGGGCCGAGCAATCAGCCCCAGCATTTT. Its translation is CAIRGGPSNQPQHF.

V and J are TRBV7-2 and TRBJ2-1, with 8 bases matching TRBD2. This CDR3 has 15 amino acids. Germline trimming cut 4 bases from V and 2 bases from J; bases unmatched to any gene: 4. Germline CDR1 SGHTA, CDR2 FQGNSA. In DNA form, the CDR3 reads TGTGCCAGCAGCTCGGGGGGGAGTCCCTACAATGAGCAGTTCTTC. Its translation: CASSSGGSPYNEQFF.

This clone showed up just once. The chain employs TRBV24-1 and TRBJ1-1, with D hard to call. The germline gives CDR1 KGHDR, CDR2 SFDVKD. Between the trimmed V and J ends, which lost 4 bases and 7 bases, there was a span of 12 bases. The CDR3 is made up of 13 amino acids. The CDR3 nucleotides are TGTGCCACCAGTGACCCTCCCGGGAATGAAGCTTTCTTT. Its protein is CATSDPPGNEAFF.

J is TRBJ2-3 and V is TRBV5-1; D not resolved. CDR3 length equals 14 residues. The ends were cut back, 4 bases at V and 3 bases at J, with 12 bases in the middle. Germline V gene sequence: CDR1 SGHRS, CDR2 YFSETQ. CDR3 bases: TGCGCCAGCAGCCCCGCAGCCAGGACAGATACGCAGTATTTT. It yields the protein CASSPAARTDTQYF. Using reference TRBV5-1 and TRBJ2-3 for the parts outside the CDR3, the full variable domain is KAGVTQTPRYLIKTRGQQVTLSCSPISGHRSVSWYQQTPGQGLQFLFEYFSETQRNKGNFPGRFSGRQFSNSRSEMNVSTLELGDSALYLCASSPAARTDTQYFGPGTRLTVL.

The chain couples TRBV11-3 to TRBJ2-7, with a weak D call TRBD1 (5 bases). Germline V gives CDR1 SGHNT, CDR2 YENEEA. CDR3 size: 12 residues. Trimming stripped 4 bases from V and 3 bases from J, with 7 bases between. CDR3 region: CASSSGRYEQYF. The CDR3 region has the DNA TGTGCCAGCAGCTCAGGGCGCTACGAGCAGTACTTC.

This rearrangement joins TRBV6-5 to TRBJ2-1; D may be TRBD1 (5 bases). Trimming took off 3 bases at V and 7 bases at J, with 16 bases between the two ends. Germline assignment: CDR1 MNHEY and CDR2 SVGAGI. The CDR3 extends over 15 amino acids. The CDR3 DNA reads as TGTGCCAGCAGTTATGGGGCCAGGGCAGGAAATGAGCAGTTCTTC. Its translation is CASSYGARAGNEQFF.